The 13 T cell receptor beta chains below were found in one sample sequenced in a study of response to subunit inactivated influenza vaccine. In TCRdb, the RT-PCR reads were re-called with MiXCR into one record per CDR3 protein. The repertoire holds about 190,000 distinct CDR3 sequences, with about 15% as singletons. Specimen: CD8+ T cells sorted from PBMCs, collected about 5 days after vaccination. The receptor set was obtained from a man between 45 and 60 years old who received an inactivated influenza vaccine.

There are a few counts of this clonotype. This chain links TRBV7-6 with TRBJ2-3; D unclear. V was cut by 5 bases and J by 3 bases, with 12 bases left in between. The CDR3 totals 14 residues. CDR1 and CDR2 (germline): SGHVS, FNYEAQ. CDR3 nucleotide sequence: TGTGCCAGCAGCCTATACGGATTGACAGATACGCAGTATTTT. Residues: CASSLYGLTDTQYF.

The chain has TRBV6-2 or TRBV6-3 and TRBJ2-4; 7 bases match TRBD1. This CDR3 comprises 15 residues. CDR1 and CDR2 (germline): MNHEY, SVGEGT. Trimming at V came to 5 bases and at J to 2 bases, leaving 6 bases not matched to a gene. CDR3 sequence (DNA): TGTGCCAGCAGTGAGGTGGGACAGACCAAAAACATTCAGTACTTC. Translated: CASSEVGQTKNIQYF.

The chain joins TRBV2 to TRBJ1-1; D gene ambiguous. This CDR3 is built from 13 residues. The germline V gene has CDR1 SNHLY and CDR2 FYNNEI. V was shortened by 7 bases and J by 2 bases, with 11 bases between the two germline ends. The CDR3 DNA reads TGTGCCAGCACTAAGACCGGCAACACTGAAGCTTTCTTT. It yields the protein CASTKTGNTEAFF.

This clonotype came up a few times. The chain joins TRBV10-3 to TRBJ2-7; a possible D gene is TRBD2 (5 bases). Germline V gene data show CDR1 as ENHRY and CDR2 as SYGVKD. The CDR3 runs 13 residues. V lost 0 bases to trimming and J lost 5 bases, with 8 bases between them. The chain's CDR3 is CAISESGRNEQYF. The CDR3 nucleotides are TGTGCCATCAGTGAGTCGGGGAGAAACGAGCAGTACTTC.

This clonotype was observed at least ten times. The chain combines TRBV5-1 with TRBJ2-1, with a possible D match to TRBD2 (5 bases). CDR1 is SGHRS and CDR2 is YFSETQ in the germline V gene. The CDR3 has 17 amino acids. Trimming took off 4 bases at V and 5 bases at J, with 22 bases between the two ends. CDR3 residues: CASSRNQDSALDNEQFF. The CDR3 DNA is TGCGCCAGCAGCCGGAACCAGGACTCAGCTTTGGACAATGAGCAGTTCTTC.

V and J are TRBV4-1 and TRBJ1-1, with a possible D match to TRBD1 (5 bases). CDR1 is MGHRA, CDR2 YSYEKL, per germline. Trimming cost V 3 bases and J 4 bases, with 12 bases left between them. The CDR3 sequence is 14 residues long. CDR3 sequence: CASSHSQGPTEAFF. In nucleotides, the CDR3 is TGCGCCAGCAGCCACTCGCAGGGTCCCACTGAAGCTTTCTTT.

The rearrangement uses TRBV27 and TRBJ2-1; D might be TRBD1 or TRBD2, each matching 5 bases. Germline CDR1 is MNHEY and CDR2 is SMNVEV (reference sequence). The CDR3 spans 13 residues. The V end lost 10 bases, the J end lost 7 bases, and 17 bases lay between the germline ends. The CDR3 spells CATSLGVENEQFF. The CDR3 nucleotides are TGTGCCACCTCCCTGGGGGTGGAGAATGAGCAGTTCTTC.

By sample fraction, this clonotype is large. The V call is TRBV7-6, the J call TRBJ2-2; weak D call: TRBD1 (5 bases). This CDR3 comprises 16 residues. V gave up 5 bases and J gave up 2 bases, with 15 bases separating them. The germline CDR1 and CDR2 sequences are SGHVS and FNYEAQ. The CDR3 spells CASSLLLTGNTGELFF. In DNA, the CDR3 is TGTGCCAGCAGCCTACTTCTAACAGGAAACACCGGGGAGCTGTTTTTT.

Turning to this clonotype: This sequence may be a read error, since a much larger clone differs from it by one base. The V gene is TRBV10-3, the J gene TRBJ2-3, with TRBD1 as a possible D gene (6 bases). Trimming took 0 bases from V and 10 from J, leaving 23 bases between them. This CDR3 has 17 residues. The germline V gene has CDR1 ENHRY and CDR2 SYGVKD. CDR3 in amino acids: CAISESSSADRRLAQYF. CDR3 bases: TGTGCCATCAGTGAGTCATCGTCGGCTGACAGGCGACTTGCGCAGTATTTT.

This clonotype was counted only a few times. Here the CDR3 reads CASSPTSGFFTDTQYF. For the CDR3, the DNA is TGCGCCAGCAGCCCCACTTCAGGGTTTTTCACAGATACGCAGTATTTT. This chain links TRBV10-1 with TRBJ2-3; weak D call: TRBD1 (5 bases). Germline loops: CDR1 WNHNN, CDR2 SYGVQD (reference sequence). The CDR3 is 16 amino acids. Trimming stripped 6 bases from V and 2 bases from J, with 18 bases between.

The table lists this clonotype with a count of one. The chain has TRBV28 and TRBJ2-7, with 9 bases aligning to TRBD1. Germline lookup yields CDR1 MDHEN and CDR2 SYDVKM. The CDR3 consists of 14 residues. Trimming cost V 4 bases and J 2 bases; bases outside gene matches: 3. This CDR3 reads CASSWDRATYEQYF. CDR3 DNA sequence: TGTGCCAGCAGTTGGGACAGGGCAACCTACGAGCAGTACTTC. Filled out from reference TRBV28 and TRBJ2-7, the complete variable domain reads DVKVTQSSRYLVKRTGEKVFLECVQDMDHENMFWYRQDPGLGLRLIYFSYDVKMKEKGDIPEGYSVSREKKERFSLILESASTNQTSMYLCASSWDRATYEQYFGPGTRLTVT.

This clonotype was seen only a few times. The chain recombines TRBV6-5 with TRBJ1-1, with D uncertain. The CDR3 contains 13 residues. Trimming shortened V by 2 bases and J by 7 bases, and 11 bases separated the two germline ends. CDR1 is MNHEY, CDR2 SVGAGI, per germline. Written as DNA, the CDR3 is TGTGCCAGCAGTTACAGTGGAATTAATGAAGCTTTCTTT. It encodes CASSYSGINEAFF.

The chain recombines TRBV20-1 with TRBJ2-1; TRBD2 aligns across 9 bases. The CDR3 extends over 16 amino acids. Unmatched junction bases numbered 8, after V lost 1 base and J lost 4 bases. Per the germline V gene, CDR1 is DFQATT and CDR2 is SNEGSKA (reference sequence). For the CDR3, the DNA is TGCAGTGCTAGAGCCCGGACTAGCGCCCTATACAATGAGCAGTTCTTC. Translated: CSARARTSALYNEQFF.